The clone carrying this T cell receptor (beta chain) was observed at least ten times. Its antigen is unidentified. V was trimmed by 4 bases and J by 6 bases, leaving 7 bases between them. Germline loops: CDR1 SGDLS, CDR2 YYNGEE. The CDR3 contains 11 residues. Documented time point: sample taken at primary tumor resection. The roughly 79 donors had untreated early-stage non-small cell lung cancer. Whole RNA obtained from tumor, nontumor lung or frozen PBMC underwent sequencing without sorting. The data are from a study of spatial heterogeneity in lung cancer. Study results and caveats: Mutation tallies in tumors tracked expanded intratumoral alpha and beta TCR counts. Alpha chains reached an estimated coverage of about 7% of tumor T cells, and beta chains approximately 13%.

In TCRdb, the 5' RACE reads were re-called with MiXCR into one record per CDR3 protein. The sample holds about 100,000 distinct CDR3 sequences, 4.4% seen once. The receptor's source is a male donor with early-stage non-small cell lung cancer. The sequenced sample was lung tumor tissue, obtained at surgery. The chain is built from TRBV9 and TRBJ1-1; no clear D. CDR3 protein: CASSTGAEAFF. CDR3 DNA: TGTGCCAGCAGCACGGGAGCTGAAGCTTTCTTT.